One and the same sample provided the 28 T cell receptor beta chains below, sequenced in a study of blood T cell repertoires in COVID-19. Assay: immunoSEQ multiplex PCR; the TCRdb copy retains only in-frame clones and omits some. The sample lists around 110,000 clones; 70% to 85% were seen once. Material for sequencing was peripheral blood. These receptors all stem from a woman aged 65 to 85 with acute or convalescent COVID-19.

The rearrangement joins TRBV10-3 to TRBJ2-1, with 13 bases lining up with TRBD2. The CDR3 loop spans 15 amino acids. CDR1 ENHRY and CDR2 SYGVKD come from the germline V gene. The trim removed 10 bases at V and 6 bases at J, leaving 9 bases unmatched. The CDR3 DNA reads TGTGCCAGCAGGACTAGCGGGGGCCATTCCAATGAGCAGTTCTTC. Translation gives CASRTSGGHSNEQFF.

CDR3: CASSLDGGDNSPLHF. As DNA, the CDR3 is TGTGCCAGCAGCTTGGACGGGGGGGATAATTCACCCCTCCACTTT. This sequence joins TRBV5-6 and TRBJ1-6; D perhaps matches TRBD1 (5 bases). Germline-derived CDR1 and CDR2 are SGHDT and YYEEEE. The CDR3 contains 15 residues. Deletions cut 0 bases from V and 5 bases from J, with 9 bases between.

The CDR3 protein is CASSLGAGPITNTGELFF. The DNA of the CDR3 is TGTGCCAGCAGCTTAGGAGCAGGCCCCATCACGAACACCGGGGAGCTGTTTTTT. The rearrangement joins TRBV11-3 to TRBJ2-2, with D unclear. This CDR3 has 18 amino acids. V shed 1 base and J shed 0 bases, with 15 bases lying between them. Per the germline V gene, CDR1 is SGHNT and CDR2 is YENEEA.

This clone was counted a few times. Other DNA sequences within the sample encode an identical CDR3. The CDR3 here is CASSFGGRETQYF. The CDR3 coding sequence is TGTGCCAGCAGTTTCGGGGGGAGAGAGACCCAGTACTTC. This sequence joins TRBV7-2 and TRBJ2-5, with 7 bases aligning to TRBD2. The CDR3 is 13 residues long. V lost 6 bases to trimming and J lost 4 bases; unmatched junction nucleotides: 5. Germline CDR1 and CDR2: SGHTA and FQGNSA.

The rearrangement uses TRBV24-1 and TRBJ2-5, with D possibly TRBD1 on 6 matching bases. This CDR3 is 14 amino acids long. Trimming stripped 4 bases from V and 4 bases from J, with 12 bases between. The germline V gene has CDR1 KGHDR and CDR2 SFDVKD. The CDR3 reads CATSDTGMLETQYF. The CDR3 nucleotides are TGTGCCACCAGTGACACAGGGATGTTAGAGACCCAGTACTTC.

The CDR3 DNA follows: TGTGCCACCAGTGAAGGGGGCAGGAGCAATCAGCCCCAGCATTTT. Its protein product is CATSEGGRSNQPQHF. This chain connects TRBV24-1 to TRBJ1-5; 7 positions agree with TRBD1. V dropped 4 bases and J dropped 1; count of bases not matched to a gene: 3. Germline CDR1 KGHDR, CDR2 SFDVKD. The CDR3 totals 15 residues.

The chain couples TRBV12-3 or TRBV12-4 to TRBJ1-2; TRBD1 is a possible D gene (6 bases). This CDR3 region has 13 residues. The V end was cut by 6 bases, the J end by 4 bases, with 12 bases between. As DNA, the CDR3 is TGTGCCAGCAGCCAGGGGAGTGGCTATGGCTACACCTTC. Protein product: CASSQGSGYGYTF.

CDR3 bases: TGTGCCAGCAGTCCTCTCCTAGGCCATGGCTACACCTTC. This encodes CASSPLLGHGYTF. The chain employs TRBV12-3 or TRBV12-4 and TRBJ1-2; D not resolved. V lost 5 bases to trimming and J lost 6 bases, with 13 bases between them. This CDR3 contains 13 residues.

The CDR3 nucleotides read TGTGCCAGCAGCAAAGTCAGGTTTCAAGAGACCCAGTACTTC. Protein: CASSKVRFQETQYF. The rearrangement joins TRBV7-2 to TRBJ2-5; D gene uncertain. This CDR3 is 14 amino acids long. The germline V and J ends were trimmed by 5 bases and 2 bases, with 12 bases remaining between them. Germline values: CDR1 SGHTA, CDR2 FQGNSA.

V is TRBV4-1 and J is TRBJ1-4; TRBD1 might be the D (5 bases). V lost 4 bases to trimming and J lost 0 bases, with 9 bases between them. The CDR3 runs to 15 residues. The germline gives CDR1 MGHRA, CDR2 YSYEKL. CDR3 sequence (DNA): TGCGCCAGCAGCCCGGACATTTCAACTAATGAAAAACTGTTTTTT. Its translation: CASSPDISTNEKLFF.

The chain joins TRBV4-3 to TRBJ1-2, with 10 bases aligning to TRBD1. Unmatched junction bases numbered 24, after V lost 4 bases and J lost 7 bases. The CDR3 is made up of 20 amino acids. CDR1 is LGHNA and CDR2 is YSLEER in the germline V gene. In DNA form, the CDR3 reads TGCGCCAGCAGCCCTAATAGTAGCCCAGACAGGGGGCACATCGCAAGTGGCTACACCTTC. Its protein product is CASSPNSSPDRGHIASGYTF.

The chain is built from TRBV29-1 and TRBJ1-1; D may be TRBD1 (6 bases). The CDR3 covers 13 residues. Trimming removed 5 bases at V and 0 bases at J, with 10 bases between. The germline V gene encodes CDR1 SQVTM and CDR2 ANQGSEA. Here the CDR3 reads CSVNRALNTEAFF. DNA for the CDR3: TGCAGCGTTAACAGGGCCTTGAACACTGAAGCTTTCTTT.

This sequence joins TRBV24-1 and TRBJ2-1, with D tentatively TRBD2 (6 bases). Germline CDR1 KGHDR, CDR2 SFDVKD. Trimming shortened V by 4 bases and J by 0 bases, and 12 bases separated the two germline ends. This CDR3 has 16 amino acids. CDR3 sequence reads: CATSETDGSSYNEQFF. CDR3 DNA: TGTGCCACCAGTGAAACCGACGGGAGCTCCTACAATGAGCAGTTCTTC.

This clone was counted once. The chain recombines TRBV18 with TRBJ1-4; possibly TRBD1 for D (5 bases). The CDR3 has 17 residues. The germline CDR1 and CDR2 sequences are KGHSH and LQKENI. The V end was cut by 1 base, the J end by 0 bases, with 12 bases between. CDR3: CASSPLPSGATNEKLFF. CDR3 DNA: TGTGCCAGCTCACCACTCCCCTCGGGGGCAACTAATGAAAAACTGTTTTTT.

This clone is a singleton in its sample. This CDR3 reads CASSQSRNTEAFF. CDR3 nucleotide sequence: TGTGCCAGCAGCCAATCGAGAAACACTGAAGCTTTCTTT. The chain couples TRBV16 to TRBJ1-1; the D is unclear. CDR3 size: 13 residues. Trimming stripped 0 bases from V and 2 bases from J, with 4 bases between. The germline V gene has CDR1 KGHSY and CDR2 FQNENV.

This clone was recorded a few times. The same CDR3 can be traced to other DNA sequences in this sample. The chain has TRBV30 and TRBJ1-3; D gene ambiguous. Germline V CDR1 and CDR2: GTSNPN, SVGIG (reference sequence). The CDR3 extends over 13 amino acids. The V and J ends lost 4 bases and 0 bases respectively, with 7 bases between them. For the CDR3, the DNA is TGTGCCTGGACCGAGGACTCTGGAAACACCATATATTTT. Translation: CAWTEDSGNTIYF.

The CDR3 loop is CASSPRTSGGTRTDTQYF. CDR3 sequence (DNA): TGTGCCAGCAGCCCAAGGACTAGCGGGGGAACTCGCACAGATACGCAGTATTTT. The rearrangement uses TRBV7-2 and TRBJ2-3, with 13 bases that match TRBD2. Germline CDR1 reads SGHTA; CDR2 reads FQGNSA. The CDR3 length is 18 residues. The V gene end was trimmed by 5 bases and the J gene end by 1 base; junction bases not matched to a gene: 9. Together with reference TRBV7-2 and TRBJ2-3, the CDR3 gives the full variable domain: GAGVSQSPSNKVTEKGKDVELRCDPISGHTALYWYRQSLGQGLEFLIYFQGNSAPDKSGLPSDRFSAERTGGSVSTLTIQRTQQEDSAVYLCASSPRTSGGTRTDTQYFGPGTRLTVL.

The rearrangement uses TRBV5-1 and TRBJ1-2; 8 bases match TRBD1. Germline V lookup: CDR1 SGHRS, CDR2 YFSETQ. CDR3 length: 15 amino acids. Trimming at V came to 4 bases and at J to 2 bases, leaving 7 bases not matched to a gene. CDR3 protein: CASSPGQGQNYGYTF. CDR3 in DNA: TGCGCCAGCAGCCCCGGACAGGGCCAAAACTATGGCTACACCTTC.

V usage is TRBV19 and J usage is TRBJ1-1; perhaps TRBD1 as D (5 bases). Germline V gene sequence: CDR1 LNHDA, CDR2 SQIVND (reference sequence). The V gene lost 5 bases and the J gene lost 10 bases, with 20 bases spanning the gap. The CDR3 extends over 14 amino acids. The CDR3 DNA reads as TGTGCCAGTAGTTCAGCGACAGTAGGGCAAAGAGCTTTCTTT. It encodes CASSSATVGQRAFF.

The CDR3 here is CASSYGTGYSYGYTF. DNA of the CDR3: TGTGCCAGCAGTTACGGGACAGGGTATAGCTATGGCTACACCTTC. The chain carries TRBV6-5 and TRBJ1-2; 9 bases line up with TRBD1. The CDR3 runs 15 residues. Germline loops: CDR1 MNHEY, CDR2 SVGAGI. V was pared by 2 bases and J by 4 bases, with 5 bases of the junction left unmatched.

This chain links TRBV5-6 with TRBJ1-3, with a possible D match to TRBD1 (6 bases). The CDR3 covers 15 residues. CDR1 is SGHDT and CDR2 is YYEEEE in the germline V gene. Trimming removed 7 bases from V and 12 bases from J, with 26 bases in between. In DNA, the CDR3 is TGTGCCAGCCATGGGGGCAGGGTCTTCTTAAAGGTCATATATTTT. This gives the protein CASHGGRVFLKVIYF.

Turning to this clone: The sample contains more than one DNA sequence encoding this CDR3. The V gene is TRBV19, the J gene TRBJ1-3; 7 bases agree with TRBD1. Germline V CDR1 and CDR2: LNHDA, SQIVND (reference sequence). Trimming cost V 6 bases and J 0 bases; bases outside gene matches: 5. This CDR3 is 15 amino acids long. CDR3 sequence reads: CASRLDRSSGNTIYF. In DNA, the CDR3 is TGTGCCAGTAGGCTGGACAGGAGCTCTGGAAACACCATATATTTT.

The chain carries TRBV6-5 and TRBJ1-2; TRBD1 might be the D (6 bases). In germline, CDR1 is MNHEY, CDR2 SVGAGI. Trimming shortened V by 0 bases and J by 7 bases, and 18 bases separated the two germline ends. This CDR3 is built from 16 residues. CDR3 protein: CASSYSINRAAFGYTF. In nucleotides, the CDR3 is TGTGCCAGCAGTTACTCGATAAACAGGGCGGCGTTTGGCTACACCTTC.

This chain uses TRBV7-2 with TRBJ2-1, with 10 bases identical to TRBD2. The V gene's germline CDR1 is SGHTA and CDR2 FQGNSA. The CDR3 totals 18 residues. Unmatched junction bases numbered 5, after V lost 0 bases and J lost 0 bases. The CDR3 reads CASSLAASGGLSYNEQFF. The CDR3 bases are TGTGCCAGCAGCTTAGCGGCTAGCGGGGGCCTCTCCTACAATGAGCAGTTCTTC.

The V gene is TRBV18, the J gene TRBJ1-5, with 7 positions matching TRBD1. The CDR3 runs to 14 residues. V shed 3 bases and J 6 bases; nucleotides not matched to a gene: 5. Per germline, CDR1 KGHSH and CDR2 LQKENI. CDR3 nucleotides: TGTGCCAGCTCACCGCAGGGACAGACTCAGCCCCAGCATTTT. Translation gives CASSPQGQTQPQHF.

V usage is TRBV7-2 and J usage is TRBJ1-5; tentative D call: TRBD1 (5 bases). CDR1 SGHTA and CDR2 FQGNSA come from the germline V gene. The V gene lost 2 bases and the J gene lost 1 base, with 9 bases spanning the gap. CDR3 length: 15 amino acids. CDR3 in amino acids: CASSLSRVSNQPQHF. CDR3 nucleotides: TGTGCCAGCAGCTTAAGCAGGGTCAGCAATCAGCCCCAGCATTTT.

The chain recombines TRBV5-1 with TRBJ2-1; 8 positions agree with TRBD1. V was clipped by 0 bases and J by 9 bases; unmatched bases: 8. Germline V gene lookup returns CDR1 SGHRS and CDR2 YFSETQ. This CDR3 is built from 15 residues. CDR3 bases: TGCGCCAGCAGCTTGGATCAGGGGGCAAAGGGTGAGCAGTTCTTC. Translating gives CASSLDQGAKGEQFF.

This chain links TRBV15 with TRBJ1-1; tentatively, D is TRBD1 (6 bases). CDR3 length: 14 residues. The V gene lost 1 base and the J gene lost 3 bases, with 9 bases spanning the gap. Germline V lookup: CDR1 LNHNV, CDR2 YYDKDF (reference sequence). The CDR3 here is CATSRGTADTEAFF. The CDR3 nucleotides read TGTGCCACCAGCAGAGGGACAGCTGACACTGAAGCTTTCTTT.